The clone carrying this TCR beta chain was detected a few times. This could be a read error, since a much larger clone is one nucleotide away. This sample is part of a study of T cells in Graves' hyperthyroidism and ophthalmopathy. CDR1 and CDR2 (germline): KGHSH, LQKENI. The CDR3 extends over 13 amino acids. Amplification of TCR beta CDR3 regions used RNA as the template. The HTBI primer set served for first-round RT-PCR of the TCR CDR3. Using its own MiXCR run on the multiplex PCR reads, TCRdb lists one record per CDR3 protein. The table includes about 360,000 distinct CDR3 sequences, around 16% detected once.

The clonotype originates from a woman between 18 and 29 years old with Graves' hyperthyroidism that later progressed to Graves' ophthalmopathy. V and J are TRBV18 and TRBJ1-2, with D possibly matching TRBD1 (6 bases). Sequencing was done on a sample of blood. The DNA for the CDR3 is TGTGCCAGCCTCCCCGACAGGTCCTATGGCTGCACCTTC. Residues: CASLPDRSYGCTF.